The present T cell receptor (beta chain) was sequenced within a study of shared clonotypes between healthy human individuals. Trimming cost V 10 bases and J 0 bases, with 13 bases left between them. Germline V lookup: CDR1 ENHRY, CDR2 SYGVKD. CDR3 length equals 15 residues. Here immunoSEQ multiplex PCR was the method, and the copy in TCRdb shows in-frame clones only, minus some. The sample carries more than 2 million clones, 95% recorded once. This TCR was recovered from a man aged 18 to 29 in good health. V usage is TRBV10-3 and J usage is TRBJ1-6, with D perhaps TRBD1 (5 bases). Sequencing was carried out using naive CD4+ T cells sorted from blood. Subset of the sample: CD45RA+ positively selected. This chain's CDR3 is CATWDQSSYNSPLHF. The CDR3 bases are TGTGCCACATGGGACCAGAGCTCCTATAATTCACCCCTCCACTTT.